The T cell receptor beta chain described here comes from a study of response to subunit inactivated influenza vaccine. MiXCR, applied by TCRdb to the RT-PCR reads, yields one record per CDR3 protein. The sample has about 520,000 distinct CDR3 sequences; around 7.9% are singletons. This CDR3 has 14 amino acids. The germline V gene encodes CDR1 SGHDT and CDR2 YYEEEE. V lost 5 bases and J 1 base, leaving 10 bases between the germline ends. This specimen was PBMCs from blood, taken roughly 24 months after vaccination. This receptor was identified in a man aged 45 to 75 who received an inactivated influenza vaccine. The rearrangement joins TRBV5-6 to TRBJ1-5; D ambiguous. CDR3 DNA: TGTGCCAGCAGACCAAAGGACAGCAATCAGCCCCAGCATTTT. This codes for CASRPKDSNQPQHF.